Reported below is one TCR beta chain. Enrollees, about 18 to 90 years old, lived in about two dozen US areas. Original methodology: Quantification of nucleated cells was approximated via reference gene primer amplification. The assay was immunoSEQ multiplex PCR, and TCRdb's table has in-frame clones only and misses some. V and J calls and clone size are as listed in that table; D and trimming were resolved from the DNA. The table has 150,000 or so clones, 84% seen once; the top ten hold roughly 15%. The sample originates from a study of blood T cell repertoires in COVID-19. Overall study: T cells, B-cell-depleted T cells, or PBMCs supplied cDNA or gDNA.

Trimming removed 1 base at V and 4 bases at J, with 13 bases between. CDR3 size: 15 residues. Germline V lookup: CDR1 GTSNPN, CDR2 SVGIG (reference sequence). The sample consisted of PBMCs or T cells enriched from blood (not recorded which). The TCR originated in a man in his fifties or sixties who had recovered from COVID-19. The chain uses TRBV30 and TRBJ1-4; a weak D match, TRBD1 (5 bases). The DNA for the CDR3 is TGTGCCTGGAGTGCCCCGGGGGGTGGTAATGAAAAACTGTTTTTT. Translating it yields CAWSAPGGGNEKLFF. The full variable domain, completed using reference TRBV30 and TRBJ1-4, is SQTIHQWPATLVQPVGSPLSLECTVEGTSNPNLYWYRQAAGRGLQLLFYSVGIGQISSEVPQNLSASRPQDRQFILSSKKLLLSDSGFYLCAWSAPGGGNEKLFFGSGTQLSVL.